A selection of T cell receptor beta chains follows, all from one sample in a study of CD8+ T cells in alopecia areata. The protocol was immunoSEQ multiplex PCR, while the TCRdb copy is restricted to in-frame clones and leaves out a portion. The table has 150,000 or so clones, about 90% seen once. This material consisted of CD8+ T cells sorted from blood, taken at week 0. The receptors were sampled from a human donor with alopecia areata. Each CDR3 is given with its conserved first and last residue. Each record gives: J gene, V gene, clone size, D gene, CDR3 protein, CDR3 DNA. D genes are given only for firm matches. Some rows have no size entry. The others give once, few or many, or a class for an expanded clone.

TRBJ2-1	TRBV7-6	NA	NA	CASSLNQGKEQFF	TGTGCCAGCAGCTTAAACCAGGGGAAGGAGCAGTTCTTC
TRBJ1-5	TRBV2	once	TRBD1	CATSTGGDQPQHF	TGTGCCACCTCTACAGGGGGGGATCAGCCCCAGCATTTT
TRBJ2-3	TRBV4-1	NA	TRBD2	CASSQVGTSGGADTQYF	TGCGCCAGCAGCCAAGTGGGGACTAGCGGGGGGGCAGATACGCAGTATTTT
TRBJ1-5	TRBV5-6	NA	NA	CASSAHQDSINQPQHF	TGTGCCAGCAGCGCGCACCAGGACAGCATCAATCAGCCCCAGCATTTT
TRBJ2-4	TRBV27	NA	NA	CASSLFGRKGIQYF	TGTGCCAGCAGTTTATTCGGCAGGAAAGGCATTCAGTACTTC
TRBJ2-1	TRBV4-1	few	NA	CASSQGWAANEFSGDNEQFF	TGCGCCAGCAGCCAGGGATGGGCAGCGAACGAGTTTTCGGGGGACAATGAGCAGTTCTTC
TRBJ2-1	TRBV6-6	NA	NA	CASSLSDSSYNEQFF	TGTGCCAGCAGCCTCAGTGACAGCTCCTACAATGAGCAGTTCTTC
TRBJ2-7	TRBV10-3	few	NA	CAISESGDYYEQYF	TGTGCCATCAGTGAGTCAGGAGACTACTACGAGCAGTACTTC
TRBJ2-1	TRBV27	NA	TRBD2	CASSIAGGMNEQFF	TGTGCCAGCAGCATAGCGGGAGGGATGAATGAGCAGTTCTTC
TRBJ2-7	TRBV14	NA	NA	CASSQAFRRSSYEQYF	TGTGCCAGCAGCCAAGCTTTCCGGCGTAGCTCCTACGAGCAGTACTTC
TRBJ2-2	TRBV5-4	NA	TRBD2	CASSPWGSGAGELFF	TGTGCCAGCAGCCCCTGGGGTAGCGGGGCCGGGGAGCTGTTTTTT
TRBJ2-7	TRBV15	NA	NA	CATGQSTYEQYF	TGTGCCACCGGACAGTCAACCTACGAGCAGTACTTC
TRBJ2-2	TRBV6-5	NA	NA	CASSYAAGEATGELFF	TGTGCCAGCAGTTACGCGGCAGGGGAGGCCACCGGGGAGCTGTTTTTT
TRBJ1-1	TRBV10-2	NA	NA	CASSPGQNTEAFF	TGCGCCAGCAGCCCGGGACAGAACACTGAAGCTTTCTTT
TRBJ2-3	TRBV9	NA	NA	CASSPLGPPDTQYF	TGTGCCAGCAGCCCCCTAGGGCCCCCAGATACGCAGTATTTT
TRBJ2-7	TRBV2	NA	NA	CASSGPPAYEQYF	TGTGCCAGCAGTGGACCCCCGGCGTACGAGCAGTACTTC
TRBJ2-7	TRBV5-1	NA	NA	CASSTRTQAYEQYF	TGCGCCAGCAGCACCCGGACCCAAGCCTACGAGCAGTACTTC
TRBJ2-7	TRBV29-1	NA	TRBD2	CSISGGHVDEQYF	TGCAGCATCTCGGGGGGGCACGTCGACGAGCAGTACTTC
TRBJ2-7	TRBV5-1	NA	TRBD1	CASSFEAGTGEQYF	TGCGCCAGCAGCTTTGAGGCAGGGACAGGCGAGCAGTACTTC
TRBJ2-1	TRBV11-2	few	NA	CASSSVEDEQFF	TGTGCCAGCAGCTCCGTGGAAGATGAGCAGTTCTTC
TRBJ2-7	TRBV7-9	once	NA	CASSLVREGAYEQYF	TGTGCCAGCAGCTTAGTTCGGGAAGGGGCATACGAGCAGTACTTC
TRBJ2-3	TRBV4-1	NA	TRBD2	CASSQRLAGGPTDTQYF	TGCGCCAGCAGCCAAAGGCTAGCGGGAGGCCCCACAGATACGCAGTATTTT
TRBJ2-1	TRBV30	NA	TRBD2	CACISGDSYNEQFF	TGTGCCTGCATCAGCGGGGACTCCTACAATGAGCAGTTCTTC
TRBJ2-7	TRBV11-2	NA	NA	CASSPRTEIPEQYF	TGTGCCAGCAGCCCCCGGACAGAAATTCCCGAGCAGTACTTC
TRBJ2-2	TRBV7-6	few	NA	CASSPGQRELFF	TGTGCCAGCAGCCCAGGGCAGCGGGAGCTGTTTTTT
TRBJ2-3	TRBV6-4	NA	NA	CASSETAEDTQYF	TGTGCCAGCAGCGAAACTGCGGAAGATACGCAGTATTTT
TRBJ1-1	TRBV5-6	NA	TRBD1	CASSLDRDPGPVTEAFF	TGTGCCAGCAGCTTAGACAGGGATCCTGGGCCAGTCACTGAAGCTTTCTTT
TRBJ2-1	TRBV11-2	NA	TRBD1	CATQTGSDEQFF	TGTGCCACACAGACAGGGAGTGATGAGCAGTTCTTC
TRBJ2-3	TRBV9	few	NA	CASSVGGNGADTQYF	TGTGCCAGCAGCGTAGGCGGGAATGGCGCAGATACGCAGTATTTT
TRBJ2-1	TRBV7-9	NA	NA	CASSSGRLIAYEQFF	TGTGCCAGCAGCTCAGGACGCCTAATAGCCTATGAGCAGTTCTTC
TRBJ2-1	TRBV5-1	NA	NA	CASSSGRATSYNEQFF	TGCGCCAGCAGCTCGGGGCGGGCTACCTCCTACAATGAGCAGTTCTTC
TRBJ2-7	TRBV30	NA	TRBD2	CALEGREGYEQYF	TGTGCCTTAGAGGGTCGGGAGGGCTACGAGCAGTACTTC
TRBJ2-7	TRBV6-1	NA	NA	CASSGGPQIPHYEQYF	TGTGCCAGCAGTGGGGGACCGCAAATACCCCACTACGAGCAGTACTTC
TRBJ2-2	TRBV7-9	NA	NA	CASSLARKEHGELFF	TGTGCCAGCAGCTTAGCGCGTAAAGAGCACGGGGAGCTGTTTTTT
TRBJ2-2	TRBV27	NA	TRBD1	CASSPPQGTGGSGELFF	TGTGCCAGCAGTCCTCCCCAAGGGACAGGGGGGTCCGGGGAGCTGTTTTTT
TRBJ2-7	TRBV4-1	NA	TRBD1	CASSQELSGTGTYEQYF	TGCGCCAGCAGCCAAGAATTGTCGGGGACAGGGACCTACGAGCAGTACTTC
TRBJ2-3	TRBV7-8	NA	TRBD2	CASSLQAGGAADTQYF	TGTGCCAGCAGCCTCCAAGCGGGGGGGGCCGCAGATACGCAGTATTTT
TRBJ2-2	TRBV7-9	once	TRBD2	CASSSPRGRIAGYTGELFF	TGTGCCAGCAGCTCCCCCCGGGGCAGGATAGCGGGATACACCGGGGAGCTGTTTTTT
TRBJ2-1	TRBV6-5	NA	TRBD2	CASSLSGREQFF	TGTGCCAGCAGTCTAAGCGGGAGGGAGCAGTTCTTC
TRBJ2-5	TRBV29-1	few	TRBD1	CSVDPGQGGETQYF	TGCAGCGTTGACCCGGGACAGGGTGGAGAGACCCAGTACTTC
TRBJ1-1	TRBV5-1	NA	TRBD1	CASSDQTGGGTEAFF	TGCGCCAGCAGCGATCAGACAGGGGGAGGCACTGAAGCTTTCTTT